The 3 T cell receptor beta chains below all came from one sample that was sequenced in a study of T cells in Graves' hyperthyroidism and ophthalmopathy. Template material for amplifying TCR beta CDR3 regions consisted of RNA transcripts. The HTBI primer set served for first-round RT-PCR of the TCR CDR3. TCRdb reprocessed the multiplex PCR reads with MiXCR, giving one entry per CDR3 protein. This sample carries around 580,000 distinct CDR3 sequences, approximately 15% of them seen once, and the ten largest clones take around 19%. The sequenced sample consisted of blood. The source is a woman under 30 with Graves' hyperthyroidism.

This clonotype was counted a few times. The chain is built from TRBV29-1 and TRBJ1-1; D is possibly TRBD1 (6 bases). This CDR3 region has 13 residues. Between the trimmed V and J ends, which lost 4 bases and 3 bases, there was a span of 12 bases. The germline V gene encodes CDR1 SQVTM and CDR2 ANQGSEA. The CDR3 reads CSVGWGADTEAFF. Here the CDR3 DNA reads TGCAGCGTTGGGTGGGGGGCGGACACTGAAGCTTTCTTT.

This clonotype has a count of ten or more. This chain connects TRBV7-2 to TRBJ1-2; D might be TRBD1 (6 bases). V was cut by 2 bases and J by 2 bases, with 18 bases left in between. The CDR3 has 17 residues. CDR1 and CDR2 from the germline V gene are SGHTA and FQGNSA. The CDR3 DNA reads TGTGCCAGCAGCTTAAACCGATTGGGGGGCTCAAACTATGGCTACACCTTC. Translation gives CASSLNRLGGSNYGYTF.

In its sample, this clonotype was seen a few times. The chain uses TRBV3-1 and TRBJ2-5, with a possible D match to TRBD2 (5 bases). The CDR3 totals 13 residues. V was pared by 3 bases and J by 5 bases, with 10 bases between. From germline, CDR1 is LGHDT and CDR2 YNNKEL (reference sequence). CDR3 bases: TGTGCCAGCAGCCAGACGGGCGGGGAGACCCAGTACTTC. Translation gives CASSQTGGETQYF.